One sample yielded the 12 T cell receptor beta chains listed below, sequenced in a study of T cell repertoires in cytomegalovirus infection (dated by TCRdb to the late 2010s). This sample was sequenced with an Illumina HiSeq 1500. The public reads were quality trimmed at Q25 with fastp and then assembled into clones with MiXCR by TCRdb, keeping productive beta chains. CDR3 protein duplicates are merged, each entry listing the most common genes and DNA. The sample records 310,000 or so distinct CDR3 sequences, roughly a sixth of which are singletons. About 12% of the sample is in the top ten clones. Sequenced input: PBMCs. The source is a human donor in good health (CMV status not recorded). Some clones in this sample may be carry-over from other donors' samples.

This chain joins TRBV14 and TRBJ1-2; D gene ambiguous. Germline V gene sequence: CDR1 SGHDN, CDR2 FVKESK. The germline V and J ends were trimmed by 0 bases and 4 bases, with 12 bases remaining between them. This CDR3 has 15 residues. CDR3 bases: TGTGCCAGCAGCCAAGATCGGGTCAGCCCCTATGGCTACACCTTC. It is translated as CASSQDRVSPYGYTF.

The CDR3 region is CASSYGNRVNEKLFF. The CDR3 DNA reads as TGTGCCAGCAGTTACGGGAACAGGGTTAATGAAAAACTGTTTTTT. The V and J genes are TRBV6-5 and TRBJ1-4, with D possibly being TRBD1 (6 bases). The CDR3 covers 15 residues. V was clipped by 2 bases and J by 4 bases, with 11 bases between them. Germline CDR1 MNHEY, CDR2 SVGAGI.

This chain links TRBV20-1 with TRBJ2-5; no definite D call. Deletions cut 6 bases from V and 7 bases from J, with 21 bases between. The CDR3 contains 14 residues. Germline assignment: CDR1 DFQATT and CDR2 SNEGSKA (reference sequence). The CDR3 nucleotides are TGCAGTGCCCATCTTGAGATGGCCTTAAGGACCCAGTACTTC. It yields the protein CSAHLEMALRTQYF.

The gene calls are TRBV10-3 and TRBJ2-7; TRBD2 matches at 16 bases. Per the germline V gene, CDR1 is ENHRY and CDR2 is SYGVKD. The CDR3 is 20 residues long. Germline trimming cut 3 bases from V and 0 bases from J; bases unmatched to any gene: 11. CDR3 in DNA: TGTGCCATCAGTGACCTTGTCCCGGGACTAGCGGGGGGGATCTCCTACGAGCAGTACTTC. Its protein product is CAISDLVPGLAGGISYEQYF.

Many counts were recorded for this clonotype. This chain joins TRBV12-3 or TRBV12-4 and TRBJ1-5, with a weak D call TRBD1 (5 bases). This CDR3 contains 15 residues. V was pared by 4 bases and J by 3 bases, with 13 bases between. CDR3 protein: CASSSAGALNQPQHF. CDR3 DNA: TGTGCCAGCAGTTCGGCCGGGGCACTCAATCAGCCCCAGCATTTT.

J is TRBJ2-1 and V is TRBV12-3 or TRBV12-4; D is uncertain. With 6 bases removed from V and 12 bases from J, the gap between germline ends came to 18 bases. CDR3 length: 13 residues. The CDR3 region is CASSEIRPGRQFF. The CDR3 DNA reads TGTGCCAGCAGCGAAATTCGGCCAGGTCGGCAGTTCTTC.

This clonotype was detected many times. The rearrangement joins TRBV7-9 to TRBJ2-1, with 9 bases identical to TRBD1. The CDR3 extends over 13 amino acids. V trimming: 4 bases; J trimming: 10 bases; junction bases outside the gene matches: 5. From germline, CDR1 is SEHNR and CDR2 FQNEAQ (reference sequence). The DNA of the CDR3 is TGTGCCAGCAGCTATACAGGGGGCGTGGAGCAGTTCTTC. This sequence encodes CASSYTGGVEQFF.

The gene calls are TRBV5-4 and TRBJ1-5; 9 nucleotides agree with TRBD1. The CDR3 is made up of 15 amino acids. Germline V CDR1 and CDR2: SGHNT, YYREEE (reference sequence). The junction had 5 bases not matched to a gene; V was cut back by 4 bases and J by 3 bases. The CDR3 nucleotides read TGTGCCAGCAGCCCCGGGACAGGGTTCAATCAGCCCCAGCATTTT. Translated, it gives CASSPGTGFNQPQHF.

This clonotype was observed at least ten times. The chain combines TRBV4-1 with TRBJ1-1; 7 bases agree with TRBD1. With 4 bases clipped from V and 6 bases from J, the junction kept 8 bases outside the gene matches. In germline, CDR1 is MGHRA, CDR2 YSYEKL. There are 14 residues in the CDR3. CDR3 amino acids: CASSLNQGGPEAFF. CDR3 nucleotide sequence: TGCGCCAGCAGCCTCAATCAGGGGGGGCCTGAAGCTTTCTTT.

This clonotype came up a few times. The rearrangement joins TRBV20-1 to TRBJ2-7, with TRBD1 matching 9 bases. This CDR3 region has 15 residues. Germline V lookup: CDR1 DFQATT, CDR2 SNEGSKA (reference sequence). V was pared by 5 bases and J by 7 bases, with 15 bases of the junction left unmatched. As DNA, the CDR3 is TGCAGTGCTTTTCCCGGGACAGGGCGACGGAGGGAGCAGTACTTC. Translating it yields CSAFPGTGRRREQYF.

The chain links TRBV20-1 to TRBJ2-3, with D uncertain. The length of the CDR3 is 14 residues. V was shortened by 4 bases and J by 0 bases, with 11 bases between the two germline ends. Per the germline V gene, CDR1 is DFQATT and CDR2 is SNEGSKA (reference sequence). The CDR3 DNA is TGCAGTGCTACGTCAAGATCTAGCACAGATACGCAGTATTTT. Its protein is CSATSRSSTDTQYF.

The CDR3: CASKSGSSYNSPLHF. The CDR3 bases are TGTGCCAGCAAGTCGGGCAGCTCCTATAATTCACCCCTCCACTTT. V is TRBV28 and J is TRBJ1-6, with no clear D. Per the germline V gene, CDR1 is MDHEN and CDR2 is SYDVKM. The V and J ends lost 7 bases and 0 bases respectively, with 10 bases between them. The CDR3 contains 15 residues.